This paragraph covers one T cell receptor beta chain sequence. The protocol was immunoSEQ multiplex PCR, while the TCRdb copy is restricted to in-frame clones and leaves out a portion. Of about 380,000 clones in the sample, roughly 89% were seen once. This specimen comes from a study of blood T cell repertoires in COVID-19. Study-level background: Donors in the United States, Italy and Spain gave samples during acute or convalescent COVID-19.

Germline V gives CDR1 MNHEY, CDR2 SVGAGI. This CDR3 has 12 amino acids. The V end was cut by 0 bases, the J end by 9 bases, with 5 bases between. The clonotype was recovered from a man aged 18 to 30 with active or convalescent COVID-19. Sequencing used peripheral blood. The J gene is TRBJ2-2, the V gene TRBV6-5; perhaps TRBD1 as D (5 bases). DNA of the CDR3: TGTGCCAGCAGTTACTCGGGGCGGGAGCTGTTTTTT. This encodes CASSYSGRELFF.